A selection of T cell receptor beta chains follows, all from one sample in a study of blood T cell repertoires in COVID-19. Here immunoSEQ multiplex PCR was the method, and the copy in TCRdb shows in-frame clones only, minus some. The sample holds some 220,000 clones, around 89% seen once. Sequenced: PBMCs or T cells enriched from blood (not recorded which). Source of these receptors: a young woman who had recovered from COVID-19. The CDR3 runs from the conserved cysteine through the conserved F or W. The D gene is left open where the match is weak. A clone size is listed for some rows: how often the clone was seen (once, few, many), or a class if it is expanded.

clone size	V gene	D gene	J gene	CDR3 DNA	CDR3 protein
-	TRBV25-1	-	TRBJ2-1	TGTGCCAGCAGTGAAAGCCCGGGGGTCTACAATGAGCAGTTCTTC	CASSESPGVYNEQFF
-	TRBV4-3	TRBD1	TRBJ2-7	TGCGCCAGCAGCCAAGCCCCCGGGACAGTCTCCTACGAGCAGTACTTC	CASSQAPGTVSYEQYF
-	TRBV7-2	TRBD1	TRBJ2-3	TGTGCCAGCAGCCCGCCCCCAGGGGGAGATACGCAGTATTTT	CASSPPPGGDTQYF
once	TRBV6-6	-	TRBJ1-2	TGTGCCAGCATCGACTGGGCAGGGGATGGCTACACCTTC	CASIDWAGDGYTF
-	TRBV19	TRBD2	TRBJ2-3	TGTGCCAGTAGCAAACCTCGGGGGGGCGTATCAGATACGCAGTATTTT	CASSKPRGGVSDTQYF
-	TRBV11-2	TRBD1	TRBJ2-7	TGTGCCAGCAGCCGGGACAGGGTACTCGACGAGCAGTACTTC	CASSRDRVLDEQYF
-	TRBV6-5	TRBD1	TRBJ2-7	TGTGCCAGCAGAACCCGGGACAGGGGACAGTACTTC	CASRTRDRGQYF
-	TRBV7-2	TRBD1	TRBJ1-4	TGTGCCAGCAGGGGCGGGACAGCAAATGAAAAACTGTTTTTT	CASRGGTANEKLFF
-	TRBV27	-	TRBJ1-5	TGTGCCAGCAGTTACAGGCAAAATCAGCCCCAGCATTTT	CASSYRQNQPQHF
-	TRBV4-1	-	TRBJ1-1	TGCGCCAGCAGCCAAGCTGGGGGGATGAACACTGAAGCTTTCTTT	CASSQAGGMNTEAFF
-	TRBV12-5	TRBD2	TRBJ2-3	TGTGCTAGCTCGTCGTCCGGGACTACCATCACAGATACGCAGTATTTT	CASSSSGTTITDTQYF
-	TRBV24-1	TRBD1	TRBJ1-5	TGTGCCACCCTAACACCCCGGGACAGGGGTCTGGGCAATCAGCCCCAGCATTTT	CATLTPRDRGLGNQPQHF
-	TRBV5-1	-	TRBJ1-3	TGCGCCAGCAGCTTGTACGGCTCTGGAAACACCATATATTTT	CASSLYGSGNTIYF
-	TRBV6-5	-	TRBJ2-7	TGTGCCAGCAGTATGACCCAGACAGCCGCAGGGCAGTACTTC	CASSMTQTAAGQYF
-	TRBV12-5	-	TRBJ1-3	TGTGCTAGTGGTGCCAGGACATCCCGATACTCTGGAAACACCATATATTTT	CASGARTSRYSGNTIYF
-	TRBV5-1	TRBD1	TRBJ1-2	TGCGCCAGCAGCCGTCGACAGGGGAGGGACTATGGCTACACCTTC	CASSRRQGRDYGYTF
-	TRBV6-5	TRBD1	TRBJ1-3	TGTGCCAGTGGGAGGCAGGGGGCGCCTGGAAACACCATATATTTT	CASGRQGAPGNTIYF
-	TRBV7-2	TRBD2	TRBJ2-5	TGTGCCAGCAGCCCTTCTAGCGGGGGGGCCTGGGAGACCCAGTACTTC	CASSPSSGGAWETQYF
few	TRBV9	-	TRBJ1-1	TGTGCCAGCAGCGTAGACCCCTTAGTTGTAACTGAAGCTTTCTTT	CASSVDPLVVTEAFF
-	TRBV3-1/TRBV3-2	-	TRBJ1-2	TGTGCCAGCAGCCAAGATGAGGGGGACCCTTATGGCTACACCTTC	CASSQDEGDPYGYTF
-	TRBV7-9	TRBD1	TRBJ1-6	TGTGCCAGCAGCGCCCCGGGACAGAATTCACCCCTCCACTTT	CASSAPGQNSPLHF
-	TRBV7-2	-	TRBJ2-1	TGTGCCAGCAGCTTAGCTCCGGCTGGCTCGGGGGACAATGAGCAGTTCTTC	CASSLAPAGSGDNEQFF
-	TRBV9	TRBD1	TRBJ2-5	TGTGCCAGCAGCCTCAGACTGGGACAGGGGCGAGAGACCCAGTACTTC	CASSLRLGQGRETQYF
-	TRBV5-5	-	TRBJ1-5	TGTGCCAGCACCAGGGATGACAATCAGCCCCAGCATTTT	CASTRDDNQPQHF
-	TRBV4-3	-	TRBJ1-4	TGCGCCAGCAGTACAGACCGCAATAATGAAAAACTGTTTTTT	CASSTDRNNEKLFF
-	TRBV5-4	TRBD1	TRBJ2-2	TGTGCCAGCAGCTCACAGGGGGCGTACACCGGGGAGCTGTTTTTT	CASSSQGAYTGELFF
-	TRBV5-1	-	TRBJ2-3	TGCGCCAGCAGTTGGACATCTAGCACAGATACGCAGTATTTT	CASSWTSSTDTQYF
once	TRBV4-3	TRBD2	TRBJ2-1	TGCGCCAGCAGCTCCCAGGGCACTAGCGGGGGGGCCGTAAAGCAGTTCTTC	CASSSQGTSGGAVKQFF
-	TRBV21-1	-	TRBJ1-2	TGTGCCAGCAGCAAAGCGCTAAATGGCTACACCTTC	CASSKALNGYTF
-	TRBV7-2	TRBD2	TRBJ2-1	TGTGCCAGCAGTCGAAGGGTTACTAGCGAAAACAATGAGCAGTTCTTC	CASSRRVTSENNEQFF
-	TRBV6-1	TRBD1	TRBJ1-1	TGTGCCAGCAGTGAAGCTTGGGGACAGGGGTCTGAAGCTTTCTTT	CASSEAWGQGSEAFF
-	TRBV29-1	TRBD1	TRBJ1-1	TGCAGCGTTGAATTCGACAGGGGGCTCCCTGACGCTTTCTTT	CSVEFDRGLPDAFF
-	TRBV2	TRBD1	TRBJ2-5	TGTGCCAGCAGGGGACAGGGACAAGAGACCCAGTACTTC	CASRGQGQETQYF
-	TRBV10-3	-	TRBJ2-7	TGTGCCACCAAACAGTCCTACGAGCAGTACTTC	CATKQSYEQYF
-	TRBV5-1	TRBD1	TRBJ1-1	TGCGCCAGCAGCCCCACGACAGGGACCACTGAAGCTTTCTTT	CASSPTTGTTEAFF
-	TRBV5-1	TRBD1	TRBJ1-2	TGCGCCAGCAGCCCCACAGGGGGTGACTATGGCTACACCTTC	CASSPTGGDYGYTF
-	TRBV19	-	TRBJ2-2	TGTGCCAGTAGTATTACACAGAACACCGGGGAGCTGTTTTTT	CASSITQNTGELFF
-	TRBV7-3	TRBD2	TRBJ2-1	TGTGCCAGCAGCTTGACTAGCGGGGGGGCAGTCTATGAGCAGTTCTTC	CASSLTSGGAVYEQFF
-	TRBV5-4	-	TRBJ1-1	TGTGCCAGCACCTTAGGGGCTTCGAACACTGAAGCTTTCTTT	CASTLGASNTEAFF